The rows below give T cell receptor beta chains drawn from one sample of a study of OX40 agonist ivuxolimab in advanced cancers. The data were produced by immunoSEQ multiplex PCR, yet TCRdb's version contains in-frame clones alone and is incomplete. The sample yields about 33,000 clones, around 84% seen once. The specimen comprised CD4+ or CD8+ T cells sorted from blood, sampled in a trial of the OX40 agonist ivuxolimab. All receptors come from an adult with an advanced solid tumor such as melanoma, head and neck, liver or kidney cancer. CDR3s include the opening cysteine and the closing phenylalanine or tryptophan. D genes are given only for firm matches. A clone size is listed for some rows: how often the clone was seen (once, few, many), or a class if it is expanded.

v_gene	abundance	d_gene	j_gene	CDR3aa	CDR3nt
TRBV27	.	TRBD1	TRBJ1-3	CASSSGTASGNTIYF	TGTGCCAGCAGTTCCGGGACAGCCTCTGGAAACACCATATATTTT
TRBV7-8	once	.	TRBJ1-3	CASSRSSRSGNTIYF	TGTGCCAGCAGCCGCAGTTCCCGCTCTGGAAACACCATATATTTT
TRBV13	once	.	TRBJ2-7	CASSPPGDGIYEQYF	TGTGCCAGCAGCCCTCCAGGGGATGGGATCTACGAGCAGTACTTC
TRBV4-1	.	.	TRBJ1-1	CASSQEAVVLSEAFF	TGCGCCAGCAGCCAAGAGGCCGTCGTCTTATCTGAAGCTTTCTTT
TRBV29-1	.	TRBD2	TRBJ2-7	CSVVSGTSAHYEQYF	TGCAGCGTTGTTTCCGGGACTAGCGCCCACTACGAGCAGTACTTC
TRBV28	.	.	TRBJ2-7	CASSSGQTWAYEQYF	TGTGCCAGCAGTTCAGGACAGACCTGGGCCTACGAGCAGTACTTC
TRBV6-5	.	.	TRBJ2-7	CASSYGGVYEQYF	TGTGCCAGCAGTTATGGAGGGGTGTACGAGCAGTACTTC
TRBV30	.	TRBD1	TRBJ2-7	CAWKAPRDRVVHEQYF	TGTGCCTGGAAGGCCCCCCGGGACAGGGTAGTCCACGAGCAGTACTTC
TRBV25-1	.	.	TRBJ1-1	CASSEYGPNTEAFF	TGTGCCAGCAGTGAATATGGACCGAACACTGAAGCTTTCTTT
TRBV6-1	.	TRBD1	TRBJ2-7	CASRPGGNYEQYF	TGTGCCAGCAGGCCAGGGGGTAACTACGAGCAGTACTTC
TRBV11-2	.	.	TRBJ2-2	CASSLGRHTGIGELFF	TGTGCCAGCAGCTTGGGGAGGCACACGGGGATCGGGGAGCTGTTTTTT
TRBV6-1	once	TRBD2	TRBJ2-7	CASSSSGSWYEQYF	TGTGCCAGCAGTTCAAGCGGGAGTTGGTACGAGCAGTACTTC
TRBV4-3	.	.	TRBJ1-3	CASTPEIAGSGNTIYF	TGCGCCAGCACTCCTGAAATAGCCGGTTCTGGAAACACCATATATTTT
TRBV5-5	.	.	TRBJ1-1	CASSLVGRLAGGTEAFF	TGTGCCAGCAGCTTGGTCGGACGGCTGGCGGGCGGCACTGAAGCTTTCTTT
TRBV28	.	.	TRBJ2-7	CASSSHLYEQYF	TGTGCCAGCAGTTCCCACCTCTACGAGCAGTACTTC
TRBV14	.	.	TRBJ1-1	CASSQGGTRYTEAFF	TGTGCCAGCAGCCAAGGGGGAACTCGGTACACTGAAGCTTTCTTT
TRBV28	.	.	TRBJ2-2	CATTGTVREGRYTGELFF	TGTGCCACTACCGGGACAGTTCGGGAGGGTCGCTACACCGGGGAGCTGTTTTTT
TRBV23-1	few	.	TRBJ2-3	CASSQSYRPSTDTQYF	TGCGCCAGCAGTCAATCGTACAGACCTAGCACAGATACGCAGTATTTT
TRBV19	.	.	TRBJ1-5	CASNAGYQPQHF	TGTGCCAGTAATGCAGGGTATCAGCCCCAGCATTTT
TRBV19	few	.	TRBJ2-7	CASSIMGGPAYEQYF	TGTGCCAGTAGTATCATGGGCGGACCGGCCTACGAGCAGTACTTC
TRBV27	.	.	TRBJ2-7	CASSESPYEQYF	TGTGCCAGCAGCGAAAGCCCCTACGAGCAGTACTTC
TRBV9	few	.	TRBJ2-3	CASSVEGTDTQYF	TGTGCCAGCAGCGTAGAAGGGACTGATACGCAGTATTTT
TRBV28	.	.	TRBJ2-1	CASRKYNEQFF	TGTGCCAGCAGAAAGTACAATGAGCAGTTCTTC
TRBV27	.	.	TRBJ2-5	CASSSEGGGQETQYF	TGTGCCAGCAGTTCGGAAGGGGGGGGGCAAGAGACCCAGTACTTC
TRBV12-2	.	.	TRBJ1-1	CASRLTPWDRGATEAFF	TGTGCAAGTCGCTTAACACCTTGGGACAGGGGAGCCACTGAAGCTTTCTTT
TRBV28	few	.	TRBJ1-3	CASSRQTGNTIYF	TGTGCCAGCAGCCGACAAACAGGAAACACCATATATTTT
TRBV10-3	.	TRBD1	TRBJ2-3	CAISGTGAITDTQYF	TGTGCCATCAGTGGAACAGGGGCGATTACAGATACGCAGTATTTT
TRBV6-5	.	.	TRBJ2-3	CASTMGRGVTDTQYF	TGTGCCAGCACGATGGGGAGGGGGGTCACAGATACGCAGTATTTT
TRBV9	.	.	TRBJ2-7	CASSGTESYEQYF	TGTGCCAGCAGCGGGACAGAAAGCTACGAGCAGTACTTC
TRBV5-6	once	.	TRBJ2-7	CASSLDRAGWVEQYF	TGTGCCAGCAGCTTGGATCGGGCAGGGTGGGTCGAGCAGTACTTC
TRBV9	.	.	TRBJ2-7	CASSVVPGNYEQYF	TGTGCCAGCAGCGTAGTCCCGGGGAACTACGAGCAGTACTTC
TRBV27	.	.	TRBJ2-2	CASSLGVGQNTGELFF	TGTGCCAGCAGTTTAGGGGTCGGACAGAACACCGGGGAGCTGTTTTTT
TRBV5-4	.	TRBD1	TRBJ2-1	CASSWTTGGEQFF	TGTGCCAGCAGCTGGACGACAGGGGGTGAGCAGTTCTTC
TRBV7-3	.	.	TRBJ2-7	CASSPGSYEQYF	TGTGCCAGCAGCCCAGGATCCTACGAGCAGTACTTC
TRBV2	few	TRBD1	TRBJ2-1	CASSAGQYNEQFF	TGTGCCAGCAGTGCGGGACAGTACAATGAGCAGTTCTTC
TRBV5-6	.	TRBD2	TRBJ2-1	CASSLLTSGMDNEQFF	TGTGCCAGCAGCTTGTTGACTAGCGGGATGGACAATGAGCAGTTCTTC
TRBV30	.	TRBD1	TRBJ2-3	CAWGTGGTDTQYF	TGTGCCTGGGGGACAGGGGGCACAGATACGCAGTATTTT
TRBV5-1	.	TRBD2	TRBJ2-5	CASSVTSGREQETQYF	TGCGCCAGCAGCGTGACTAGCGGGAGAGAACAAGAGACCCAGTACTTC
TRBV7-8	.	.	TRBJ1-3	CASSPNRLAGGLGSGNTIYF	TGTGCCAGCAGCCCAAATAGACTCGCGGGGGGTTTAGGCTCTGGAAACACCATATATTTT
TRBV29-1	few	.	TRBJ1-1	CSVTDTEAFF	TGCAGCGTAACAGACACTGAAGCTTTCTTT
TRBV12-5	.	.	TRBJ1-1	CASGLDELNTEAFF	TGTGCTAGTGGTTTGGACGAATTGAACACTGAAGCTTTCTTT
TRBV29-1	.	.	TRBJ2-3	CSGSGSSGLTDTQYF	TGCAGCGGTTCCGGGTCCTCGGGGTTGACGGATACGCAGTATTTT
TRBV25-1	.	.	TRBJ2-5	CASSAPGRGVSQYF	TGTGCCAGCAGCGCCCCGGGTAGGGGGGTGAGCCAGTACTTC
TRBV29-1	.	.	TRBJ2-3	CSVRYGDTQYF	TGCAGCGTTCGGTATGGAGATACGCAGTATTTT
TRBV2	.	TRBD1	TRBJ2-7	CASSEYRDSSYEQYF	TGTGCCAGCAGTGAATACAGGGACAGCTCCTACGAGCAGTACTTC
TRBV7-9	.	TRBD2	TRBJ2-3	CASGRADTQYF	TGTGCCAGCGGGAGGGCAGATACGCAGTATTTT
TRBV29-1	.	.	TRBJ2-3	CSVLPNRRTTDTQYF	TGCAGCGTTCTCCCTAACAGAAGAACCACAGATACGCAGTATTTT
TRBV30	.	.	TRBJ1-6	CAWSPGQYNSPLHF	TGTGCCTGGAGTCCCGGACAGTATAATTCACCCCTCCACTTT
TRBV5-4	.	TRBD2	TRBJ2-2	CASRFGGGNTGELFF	TGTGCCAGCAGGTTTGGCGGGGGGAACACCGGGGAGCTGTTTTTT
TRBV7-9	.	.	TRBJ2-3	CASSLPTLQAFTDTQYF	TGTGCCAGCAGCTTGCCGACCCTACAGGCTTTCACAGATACGCAGTATTTT
TRBV18	.	.	TRBJ1-1	CASSRVDRPQEAFF	TGTGCCAGCTCACGGGTAGACAGACCGCAGGAAGCTTTCTTT
TRBV5-5	.	.	TRBJ1-2	CASSSRGAYGYTF	TGTGCCAGCAGCTCGCGGGGGGCCTATGGCTACACCTTC
TRBV2	once	.	TRBJ1-2	CASSEADYGYTF	TGTGCCAGCAGTGAAGCTGACTATGGCTACACCTTC
TRBV5-1	.	.	TRBJ2-1	CASSLKPIALNGGTAPFF	TGCGCCAGCAGCTTGAAACCAATTGCCCTCAATGGCGGTACTGCCCCGTTCTTC
TRBV4-2	.	.	TRBJ2-7	CASSQGDLAYYEQYF	TGTGCCAGCAGCCAAGGGGACCTGGCCTACTACGAGCAGTACTTC
TRBV5-4	few	.	TRBJ1-2	CASSLTDTYGYTF	TGTGCCAGCAGCCTGACAGATACTTATGGCTACACCTTC
TRBV30	.	.	TRBJ2-1	CAWSRAVYNEQFF	TGTGCCTGGAGTCGGGCCGTATACAATGAGCAGTTCTTC
TRBV2	medium-sized	.	TRBJ2-3	CASLDFTSGTDTQYF	TGTGCCAGCCTGGACTTTACATCTGGCACAGATACGCAGTATTTT
TRBV20-1	.	.	TRBJ2-7	CSAGPGQYF	TGCAGTGCTGGCCCGGGGCAGTACTTC